The text below deals with one TCR beta chain. V gave up 2 bases and J gave up 2 bases, with 6 bases separating them. The CDR3 has 13 residues. Germline V gene data show CDR1 as SGHVS and CDR2 as FNYEAQ. The data are from a study of T cell changes during pregnancy in multiple sclerosis. The method was immunoSEQ multiplex PCR; TCRdb's version includes in-frame clones alone and lacks a portion of them. Of 30,000 to 50,000 clones in the sample, around 93% are singletons; the top ten hold 0.3% to 0.4%. Material: CD4+ T cells from peripheral blood mononuclear cells, obtained after pregnancy. The TCR was taken from a female donor with multiple sclerosis, enrolled in a pregnancy study. V gene TRBV7-6 combines with J gene TRBJ1-1; D unclear. In DNA, the CDR3 is TGTGCCAGCAGCTTAACAGAAAACACTGAAGCTTTCTTT. It encodes CASSLTENTEAFF.